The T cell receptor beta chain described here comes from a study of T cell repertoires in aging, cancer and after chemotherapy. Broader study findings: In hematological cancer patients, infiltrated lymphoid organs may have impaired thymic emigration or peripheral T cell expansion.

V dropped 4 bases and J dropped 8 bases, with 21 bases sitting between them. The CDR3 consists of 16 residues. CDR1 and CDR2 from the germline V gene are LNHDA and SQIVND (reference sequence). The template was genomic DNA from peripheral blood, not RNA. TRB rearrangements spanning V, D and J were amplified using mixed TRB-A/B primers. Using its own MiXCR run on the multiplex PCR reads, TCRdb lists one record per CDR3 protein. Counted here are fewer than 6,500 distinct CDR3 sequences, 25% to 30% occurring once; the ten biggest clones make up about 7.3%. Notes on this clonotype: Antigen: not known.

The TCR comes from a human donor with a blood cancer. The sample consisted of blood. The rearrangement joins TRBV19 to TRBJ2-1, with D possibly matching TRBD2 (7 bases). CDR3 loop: CASSTGGPLGSDEQFF. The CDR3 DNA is TGTGCCAGTAGTACGGGGGGCCCCCTAGGGAGCGATGAGCAGTTCTTC.